This T cell receptor (beta chain) was sequenced in a study of beta chain features in type 1 diabetes. Turning to the study itself: Analysis included 100 million to 110 million sorted cells drawn from all samples. General study findings and limits: A definitive answer on HLA type influencing TCRB rearrangement was not reached here.

The CDR3 has 15 amino acids. V shed 3 bases, J shed 3 bases, and the junction held 6 bases outside the gene matches. CDR1 and CDR2 from the germline V gene are SGHAT and FQDESV (reference sequence). For this clone: No antigen is known for it.

TCRB transcripts that were expressed got sequenced, as all of the isolated RNA had been reverse transcribed. Produced via immunoSEQ multiplex PCR; TCRdb's table is partial and in-frame only. The sample holds fewer than 900,000 clones; 15% to 20% are singletons and the top ten take about 0.025%. Staining for CD45RO/CCR7/CD25/CD127/CD95/CD27 allowed sorting of CD4+ naive, central memory, regulatory and stem cell-like memory cells. The sample taken for sequencing was naive CD4+ T cells from blood. The sequence came from a woman younger than 30 in good health. The genes are TRBV11-1 and TRBJ1-1; 8 bases fit TRBD1. DNA of the CDR3: TGTGCCAGCAGCTTTGGGACAGGATCGGACACTGAAGCTTTCTTT. Amino acid sequence: CASSFGTGSDTEAFF.